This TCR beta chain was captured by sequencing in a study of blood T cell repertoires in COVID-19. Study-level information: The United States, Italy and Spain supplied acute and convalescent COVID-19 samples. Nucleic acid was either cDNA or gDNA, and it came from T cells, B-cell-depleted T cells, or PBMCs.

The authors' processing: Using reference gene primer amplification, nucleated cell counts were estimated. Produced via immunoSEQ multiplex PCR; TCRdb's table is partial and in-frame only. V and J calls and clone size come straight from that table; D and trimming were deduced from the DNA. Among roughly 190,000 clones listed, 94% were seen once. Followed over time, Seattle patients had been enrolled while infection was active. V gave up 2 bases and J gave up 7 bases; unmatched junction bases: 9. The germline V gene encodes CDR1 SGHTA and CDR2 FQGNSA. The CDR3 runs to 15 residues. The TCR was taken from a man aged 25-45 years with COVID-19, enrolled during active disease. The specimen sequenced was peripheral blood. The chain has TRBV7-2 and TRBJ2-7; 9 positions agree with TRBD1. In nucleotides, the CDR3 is TGTGCCAGCAGCTTACCCCCCGGGACAGGGTTAGAGCAGTACTTC. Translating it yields CASSLPPGTGLEQYF.